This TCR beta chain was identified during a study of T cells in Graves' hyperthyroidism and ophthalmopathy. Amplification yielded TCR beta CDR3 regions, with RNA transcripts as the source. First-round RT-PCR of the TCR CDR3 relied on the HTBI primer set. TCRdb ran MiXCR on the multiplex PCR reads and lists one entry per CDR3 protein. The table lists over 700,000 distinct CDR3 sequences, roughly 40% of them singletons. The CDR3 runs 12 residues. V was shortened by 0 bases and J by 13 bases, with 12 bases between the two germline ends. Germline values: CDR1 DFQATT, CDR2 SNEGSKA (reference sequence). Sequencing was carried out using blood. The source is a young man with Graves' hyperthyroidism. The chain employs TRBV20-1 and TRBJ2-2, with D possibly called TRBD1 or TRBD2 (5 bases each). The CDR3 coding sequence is TGCAGTGCTAGAGATGCGGAGAGGGGGCTGTTTTTT. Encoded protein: CSARDAERGLFF.